What follows are 31 T cell receptor beta chains derived from one specimen sequenced in a study of T cells in Graves' hyperthyroidism and ophthalmopathy. Researchers amplified the TCR beta CDR3 regions from RNA transcripts. Using the HTBI primer set, a first-round RT-PCR was run on the TCR CDR3. TCRdb itself ran the multiplex PCR reads through MiXCR, one entry per CDR3 protein. Among some 250,000 distinct CDR3 sequences listed, roughly 15% were seen once. Sequences were obtained from blood. These receptors were obtained from a woman aged 40-49 years with Graves' hyperthyroidism that later progressed to Graves' ophthalmopathy.

This clonotype showed up many times. The chain employs TRBV11-2 and TRBJ1-4; no definite D call. Looked up from germline, CDR1 is SGHAT and CDR2 is FQNNGV. The V and J ends lost 5 bases and 0 bases respectively, with 10 bases between them. The CDR3 covers 15 residues. The CDR3 nucleotides read TGTGCCAGCAGCCAGAATCGGGCAACTAATGAAAAACTGTTTTTT. This translates into CASSQNRATNEKLFF.

This clonotype was seen only a few times. V is TRBV5-5 and J is TRBJ2-6, with D perhaps TRBD2 (5 bases). The V gene lost 4 bases and the J gene lost 1 base, with 12 bases spanning the gap. Germline CDR1 SGHKS, CDR2 YYEKEE (reference sequence). This CDR3 region has 16 residues. The CDR3: CASSAAGNSGANVLTF. In DNA, the CDR3 is TGTGCCAGCAGCGCAGCCGGGAATTCTGGGGCCAACGTCCTGACTTTC.

DNA for the CDR3: TGTGCCAGCCGGAGCGGGATGCGTCCAGATACGCAGTATTTT. Translated, it gives CASRSGMRPDTQYF. The rearrangement links TRBV5-6 to TRBJ2-3; TRBD2 agrees at 7 bases. This CDR3 is 14 amino acids long. Per germline, CDR1 SGHDT and CDR2 YYEEEE. J gave up 4 bases and V 7 bases, and 9 bases lay outside the gene matches.

This clonotype appeared a few times. Given a much more abundant clone one base away, this may be a read error. The chain carries TRBV28 and TRBJ2-5; 8 bases align to TRBD2. V shed 11 bases and J 4 bases; nucleotides not matched to a gene: 15. The CDR3 is 15 amino acids. From germline, CDR1 is MDHEN and CDR2 SYDVKM. CDR3 amino acids: CAGTLAGGRRETQYF. The DNA for the CDR3 is TGTGCCGGCACCCTAGCGGGCGGGAGACGAGAGACCCAGTACTTC. Using reference TRBV28 and TRBJ2-5 for the parts outside the CDR3, the full variable domain is DVKVTQSSRYLVKRTGEKVFLECVQDMDHENMFWYRQDPGLGLRLIYFSYDVKMKEKGDIPEGYSVSREKKERFSLILESASTNQTSMYLCAGTLAGGRRETQYFGPGTRLLVL.

This clonotype has ten or more counts. This chain connects TRBV13 to TRBJ2-1; 8 bases align to TRBD2. The germline V gene encodes CDR1 PRHDT and CDR2 FYEKMQ (reference sequence). The trim removed 5 bases at V and 6 bases at J, leaving 12 bases unmatched. The CDR3 runs 16 residues. CDR3 coding DNA: TGTGCCAGCAGCCAATTTTTAGCGGGACCACCCAATGAGCAGTTCTTC. Its translation is CASSQFLAGPPNEQFF.

The table lists this clonotype with many counts. The J gene is TRBJ2-1, the V gene TRBV30, with TRBD2 matching over 7 bases. The CDR3 consists of 12 residues. The germline gives CDR1 GTSNPN, CDR2 SVGIG (reference sequence). V shed 3 bases, J shed 5 bases, and the junction held 1 base outside the gene matches. CDR3 protein: CAWRAGDNEQFF. The CDR3, as DNA: TGTGCCTGGAGGGCGGGGGACAATGAGCAGTTCTTC.

This clonotype was picked up many times. The V gene is TRBV27, the J gene TRBJ2-2, with D perhaps matching TRBD2 (6 bases). This CDR3 is built from 16 residues. V lost 4 bases to trimming and J lost 2 bases, with 14 bases between them. Germline CDR1 and CDR2: MNHEY and SMNVEV (reference sequence). The CDR3 nucleotides read TGTGCCAGCAGTTCGATAAGGCGGGATAACACCGGGGAGCTGTTTTTT. It specifies CASSSIRRDNTGELFF.

This clonotype has ten or more counts. The chain combines TRBV6-5 with TRBJ2-1, with D unresolved. V gave up 0 bases and J gave up 5 bases, with 8 bases separating them. Germline V gives CDR1 MNHEY, CDR2 SVGAGI. This CDR3 has 14 amino acids. The chain's CDR3 is CASSYSTGHNEQFF. CDR3 coding DNA: TGTGCCAGCAGTTACTCGACGGGTCACAATGAGCAGTTCTTC.

This clonotype was found many times. The chain employs TRBV20-1 and TRBJ2-4; possibly TRBD2 for D (5 bases). Germline V gene data show CDR1 as DFQATT and CDR2 as SNEGSKA (reference sequence). This CDR3 spans 13 amino acids. The V and J ends lost 6 bases and 8 bases respectively, with 17 bases between them. The CDR3 loop reads CSAELEWTDIQYF. In DNA, the CDR3 is TGCAGTGCAGAACTAGAATGGACGGACATTCAGTACTTC.

This clonotype came up a few times. A read error may explain this, as a much larger clone is one base away. CDR3 in DNA: TGCGCCAGCAGCTTGGAAGGGGCCTCCTACGAGCAGTACTTC. It translates to CASSLEGASYEQYF. This chain connects TRBV5-1 to TRBJ2-7; D is possibly TRBD1 (5 bases). V lost 0 bases, J lost 0 bases, and 7 bases lay in between. This CDR3 is 14 amino acids long. CDR1 is SGHRS, CDR2 YFSETQ, per germline.

This clonotype was seen at least ten times. This chain uses TRBV6-2 or TRBV6-3 with TRBJ2-7, with a tentative D call TRBD2 (6 bases). The ends were cut back, 5 bases at V and 5 bases at J, with 28 bases in the middle. Germline assignment: CDR1 MNHEY and CDR2 SVGEGT. This CDR3 is built from 18 residues. CDR3 sequence (DNA): TGTGCCAGCAGTCCACTTAGGTTGGAGACCTCCAGGAGGGACGAGCAGTACTTC. Protein: CASSPLRLETSRRDEQYF.

As for this clonotype: A much larger clone sits a single nucleotide away, making a read error possible. The J gene is TRBJ2-5, the V gene TRBV6-1; weak D call: TRBD2 (7 bases). The CDR3 contains 15 residues. CDR1 is MNHNS and CDR2 is SASEGT in the germline V gene. Trimming removed 11 bases from V and 6 bases from J, with 25 bases in between. In nucleotides, the CDR3 is TGTGCCGGCAATGTAGGGGGAGGGGCGAGCAAGACCCAGTACTTC. Amino acids: CAGNVGGGASKTQYF.

This clonotype has only a few counts. V is TRBV2 and J is TRBJ2-2; weak D call: TRBD2 (6 bases). The V and J ends lost 8 bases and 5 bases respectively, with 18 bases between them. Germline CDR1 reads SNHLY; CDR2 reads FYNNEI. The CDR3 contains 15 residues. The chain's CDR3 is CASYRGSGRTGELFF. Here the CDR3 DNA reads TGTGCCAGCTATAGGGGTAGCGGCAGAACCGGGGAGCTGTTTTTT.

This clonotype showed up many times. This rearrangement joins TRBV6-5 to TRBJ1-6, with D perhaps matching TRBD1 (5 bases). The CDR3 contains 15 residues. Trimming left V 2 bases short and J 5 bases short, with 10 bases between. The V gene's germline CDR1 is MNHEY and CDR2 SVGAGI. CDR3 residues: CASSYAGQDNSPLHF. The CDR3 DNA sequence: TGTGCCAGCAGTTACGCAGGGCAGGATAATTCACCCCTCCACTTT.

In this sample, this clonotype turned up many times. The chain couples TRBV9 to TRBJ1-1; unclear D gene. The germline gives CDR1 SGDLS, CDR2 YYNGEE. This CDR3 is 14 amino acids long. Trimming pared 2 bases from V and 4 bases from J, leaving 12 bases between. DNA of the CDR3: TGTGCCAGCAGCGTGGAAGGCCGGGGCACTGAAGCTTTCTTT. This sequence encodes CASSVEGRGTEAFF.

The chain uses TRBV4-1 and TRBJ2-3, with D maybe TRBD2 (6 bases). This CDR3 spans 17 amino acids. Trimming removed 4 bases from V and 4 bases from J, with 21 bases in between. The germline V gene encodes CDR1 MGHRA and CDR2 YSYEKL. In DNA, the CDR3 is TGCGCCAGCAGCCGAAGCGGGTCGTCTCCTCGCTCAGATACGCAGTATTTT. It codes for CASSRSGSSPRSDTQYF.

This clonotype occurred many times. The chain joins TRBV28 to TRBJ2-7; TRBD2 matches 12 bases. CDR3 length: 16 residues. The J segment lost 6 bases and the V segment lost 2 bases, leaving 8 bases of the junction unmatched. Germline-derived CDR1 and CDR2 are MDHEN and SYDVKM. CDR3 bases: TGTGCCAGCAGTTTAAGACTAGCGGGAGTCGGGGGCGAGCAGTACTTC. Protein sequence: CASSLRLAGVGGEQYF.

This clonotype was counted many times. The chain is built from TRBV20-1 and TRBJ2-3; 9 bases align to TRBD2. The germline gives CDR1 DFQATT, CDR2 SNEGSKA (reference sequence). CDR3 size: 15 residues. V gave up 3 bases and J gave up 4 bases; unmatched junction bases: 8. The CDR3 loop is CSASTWASGADTQYF. CDR3 DNA sequence: TGCAGTGCTAGCACCTGGGCTAGCGGGGCAGATACGCAGTATTTT.

The table lists this clonotype with many counts. One junction end does not reproduce the germline sequence, and a read error may be involved. The V and J genes are TRBV19 and TRBJ2-3, with D possibly matching TRBD1 (5 bases). CDR1 is LNHDA, CDR2 SQIVND, per germline (reference sequence). This CDR3 has 14 residues. This CDR3 reads CATAVLDGTGTQYF. CDR3 in DNA: TGTGCCACCGCGGTCCTGGACGGTACAGGTACGCAGTATTTT.

This clonotype showed up many times. In nucleotides, the CDR3 is TGTGCCAGTAGTATCTTCCTAGTGTCGGAATTCAATGAGCAGTTCTTC. It encodes CASSIFLVSEFNEQFF. The V and J genes are TRBV19 and TRBJ2-1; no clear D. The germline CDR1 and CDR2 sequences are LNHDA and SQIVND (reference sequence). The CDR3 is made up of 16 amino acids. V lost 3 bases and J lost 6, with 18 bases in between.

This clonotype was recorded at least ten times. The chain employs TRBV11-2 and TRBJ2-4, with a possible D match to TRBD1 (6 bases). Trimming removed 3 bases from V and 0 bases from J, with 15 bases in between. The germline CDR1 and CDR2 sequences are SGHAT and FQNNGV. CDR3 length equals 17 residues. The CDR3 DNA reads as TGTGCCAGCAGCTTCGGGACAACTCCACTAGCCAAAAACATTCAGTACTTC. This encodes CASSFGTTPLAKNIQYF.

The gene calls are TRBV4-1 and TRBJ2-5; D is ambiguous. Trimming pared 0 bases from V and 5 bases from J, leaving 16 bases between. The CDR3 spans 16 residues. The V gene's germline CDR1 is MGHRA and CDR2 YSYEKL. The CDR3 protein is CASSQEPVAPRETQYF. CDR3 nucleotides: TGCGCCAGCAGCCAAGAGCCTGTGGCGCCCAGGGAGACCCAGTACTTC.

This clonotype was recorded at least ten times. The chain uses TRBV29-1 and TRBJ2-1; tentatively, D is TRBD2 (6 bases). This CDR3 has 13 residues. Germline V gene data show CDR1 as SQVTM and CDR2 as ANQGSEA. Trimming cost V 3 bases and J 4 bases, with 10 bases left between them. CDR3 DNA sequence: TGCAGCGTTGAGTCTAGCGTGTACAATGAGCAGTTCTTC. Protein product: CSVESSVYNEQFF.

With respect to this clonotype: This could be a read error, since a much larger clone is one nucleotide away. CDR3 region: CASSIPGLVCNEQFF. Here the CDR3 DNA reads TGTGCCAGCAGCATACCGGGACTGGTTTGCAATGAGCAGTTCTTC. V usage is TRBV13 and J usage is TRBJ2-1; TRBD2 is a possible D gene (6 bases). The length of the CDR3 is 15 residues. The germline V gene has CDR1 PRHDT and CDR2 FYEKMQ (reference sequence). The V end lost 5 bases, the J end lost 6 bases, and 17 bases lay between the germline ends. Supplemented by reference TRBV13 and TRBJ2-1, the full variable domain reads AAGVIQSPRHLIKEKRETATLKCYPIPRHDTVYWYQQGPGQDPQFLISFYEKMQSDKGSIPDRFSAQQFSDYHSELNMSSLELGDSALYFCASSIPGLVCNEQFFGPGTRLTVL.

This sequence joins TRBV12-3 or TRBV12-4 and TRBJ1-5; D remains ambiguous. V was pared by 5 bases and J by 4 bases, with 9 bases between. The CDR3 sequence is 13 residues long. DNA of the CDR3: TGTGCCAGCAGTCTCAGACCAAATCAGCCCCAGCATTTT. Translated, it gives CASSLRPNQPQHF.

Many counts were recorded for this clonotype. The chain couples TRBV28 to TRBJ1-2, with D unclear. Germline CDR1 and CDR2: MDHEN and SYDVKM. The ends were cut back, 1 base at V and 6 bases at J, with 6 bases in the middle. The CDR3 contains 12 residues. For the CDR3, the DNA is TGTGCCAGCAGTTTATTGGCTAATGGCTACACCTTC. Amino acid sequence: CASSLLANGYTF.

The table lists this clonotype with many counts. This chain links TRBV12-3 or TRBV12-4 with TRBJ2-4; 8 nucleotides align to TRBD2. V shed 5 bases and J 3 bases; nucleotides not matched to a gene: 3. The CDR3 sequence is 14 residues long. CDR3 nucleotides: TGTGCCAGCAGTGCCGGGACTAGCAAAAACATTCAGTACTTC. Translation: CASSAGTSKNIQYF.

There are many counts of this clonotype. The chain has TRBV4-1 and TRBJ1-1; D is uncertain. Trimming shortened V by 3 bases and J by 1 base, and 9 bases separated the two germline ends. The CDR3 covers 14 residues. Per germline, CDR1 MGHRA and CDR2 YSYEKL. CDR3 nucleotide sequence: TGCGCCAGCAGCCAGCAAGGGAAGAACACTGAAGCTTTCTTT. Translating gives CASSQQGKNTEAFF.

This clonotype has a count of ten or more. The chain couples TRBV2 to TRBJ2-7; 7 nucleotides align to TRBD1. CDR1 is SNHLY, CDR2 FYNNEI, per germline. The CDR3 runs 12 residues. V lost 6 bases and J lost 6; bases outside the gene matches: 5. CDR3 DNA: TGTGCCAGCAGCGCTCAGGGGGTCGAGCAGTACTTC. Encoded protein: CASSAQGVEQYF.

This clonotype was found many times. This sequence joins TRBV25-1 and TRBJ2-2; D unclear. CDR3 length: 12 amino acids. Germline V gene lookup returns CDR1 MGHDK and CDR2 SYGVNS. Trimming stripped 3 bases from V and 4 bases from J, with 3 bases between. In nucleotides, the CDR3 is TGTGCCAGCAGTGACCTCACCGGGGAGCTGTTTTTT. Its protein product is CASSDLTGELFF.

This clonotype was counted many times. The chain joins TRBV2 to TRBJ2-1, with D possibly matching TRBD2 (6 bases). The germline gives CDR1 SNHLY, CDR2 FYNNEI. The CDR3 loop spans 14 amino acids. Trimming pared 5 bases from V and 9 bases from J, leaving 17 bases between. The CDR3 here is CASSPQEGVPEQFF. CDR3 bases: TGTGCCAGCAGTCCCCAGGAGGGAGTACCTGAGCAGTTCTTC.